These 14 T cell receptor beta chains came from one sample sequenced in a study of blood T cell repertoires in COVID-19. TCRdb keeps only in-frame clones here, not all; method: immunoSEQ multiplex PCR. The sample lists around 240,000 clones; about 83% were seen once. The specimen sequenced was peripheral blood. The receptors stem from a woman in her forties or fifties with acute or convalescent COVID-19.

The V and J genes are TRBV15 and TRBJ1-4; D ambiguous. CDR3 length: 15 amino acids. CDR1 is LNHNV and CDR2 is YYDKDF in the germline V gene (reference sequence). Trimming stripped 5 bases from V and 5 bases from J, with 15 bases between. Here the CDR3 reads CATSWAGGENEKLFF. CDR3 DNA: TGTGCCACCAGCTGGGCAGGCGGGGAGAATGAAAAACTGTTTTTT.

The rearrangement uses TRBV6-1 and TRBJ2-7, with 8 bases identical to TRBD1. The CDR3 covers 17 residues. In germline, CDR1 is MNHNS, CDR2 SASEGT. Unmatched junction bases numbered 7, after V lost 0 bases and J lost 0 bases. The chain's CDR3 is CASSEAGTGSSSYEQYF. CDR3 coding DNA: TGTGCCAGCAGTGAAGCGGGGACAGGATCGAGCTCCTACGAGCAGTACTTC.

V is TRBV5-1 and J is TRBJ1-3; D uncertain. V was pared by 0 bases and J by 7 bases, with 14 bases between. Germline-derived CDR1 and CDR2 are SGHRS and YFSETQ. The CDR3 covers 15 residues. CDR3 DNA sequence: TGCGCCAGCAGCTTGGTCAGTGAAGAAGCGAACACCATATATTTT. Its translation is CASSLVSEEANTIYF.

The rearrangement uses TRBV4-2 and TRBJ1-5, with 7 positions matching TRBD1. The V gene end was trimmed by 4 bases and the J gene end by 1 base; junction bases not matched to a gene: 4. Germline CDR1 is LGHNA and CDR2 is YNFKEQ. The CDR3 sequence is 15 residues long. The DNA of the CDR3 is TGTGCCAGCAGCCCCGACAGGGTAAGCAATCAGCCCCAGCATTTT. This codes for CASSPDRVSNQPQHF.

This chain uses TRBV11-3 with TRBJ2-7, with TRBD1 identical over 7 bases. The ends lost 1 base at V and 6 bases at J; junction bases unmatched: 3. This CDR3 is 13 amino acids long. Germline CDR1 SGHNT, CDR2 YENEEA. The CDR3 sequence: CASSLGQGVEQYF. Here the CDR3 DNA reads TGTGCCAGCAGCTTAGGCCAGGGGGTCGAGCAGTACTTC.

The count of this clone is one. This chain joins TRBV11-2 and TRBJ2-5, with TRBD1 matching 9 bases. CDR3 size: 16 residues. The germline CDR1 and CDR2 sequences are SGHAT and FQNNGV. Trimming removed 1 base from V and 2 bases from J; junction bases left unmatched: 5. CDR3 protein: CASSLAGQGSQETQYF. The CDR3 DNA sequence: TGTGCCAGCAGCTTAGCCGGACAGGGGTCTCAAGAGACCCAGTACTTC.

This rearrangement joins TRBV6-5 to TRBJ2-2; tentatively, D is TRBD1 (5 bases). V was shortened by 7 bases and J by 9 bases, with 15 bases between the two germline ends. This CDR3 has 13 amino acids. Germline V gives CDR1 MNHEY, CDR2 SVGAGI. In nucleotides, the CDR3 is TGTGCCAGCAAAGACAGTCCACGTCGGGAGCTGTTTTTT. Residues: CASKDSPRRELFF.

The chain carries TRBV5-6 and TRBJ1-2; D not resolved. CDR1 and CDR2 (germline): SGHDT, YYEEEE. V shed 3 bases and J shed 2 bases, with 14 bases lying between them. This CDR3 region has 15 residues. The CDR3 DNA is TGTGCCAGCAGCTCCGGGAACAGAAACAACTATGGCTACACCTTC. This sequence encodes CASSSGNRNNYGYTF.

V usage is TRBV12-3 or TRBV12-4 and J usage is TRBJ1-1; D is possibly TRBD1 (6 bases). This CDR3 is built from 13 residues. The ends were cut back, 6 bases at V and 8 bases at J, with 16 bases in the middle. For the CDR3, the DNA is TGTGCCAGCAGGAGCACAGGGATGAGGGAAGCTTTCTTT. Its translation: CASRSTGMREAFF.

J is TRBJ1-5 and V is TRBV28, with D possibly TRBD1 on 5 matching bases. The CDR3 length is 15 residues. Germline loops: CDR1 MDHEN, CDR2 SYDVKM. With 3 bases removed from V and 1 base from J, the gap between germline ends came to 10 bases. CDR3 sequence (DNA): TGTGCCAGCAGTTTCACCAGGGTAAGCAATCAGCCCCAGCATTTT. It is translated as CASSFTRVSNQPQHF.

The rearrangement links TRBV2 to TRBJ2-5; 7 nucleotides align to TRBD2. With V trimmed by 7 bases and J by 1 base, 6 bases remained unmatched. This CDR3 has 14 amino acids. Germline CDR1 SNHLY, CDR2 FYNNEI. CDR3 sequence (DNA): TGTGCCAGCAAGATCCTAGCGGTCCAAGAGACCCAGTACTTC. Amino acids: CASKILAVQETQYF.

As to this clone: A much larger clone lies one base from this, so it may be a read error. V is TRBV7-9 and J is TRBJ2-3; D is undetermined. The CDR3 loop spans 11 amino acids. Germline V gene sequence: CDR1 SEHNR, CDR2 FQNEAQ (reference sequence). Trimming removed 5 bases from V and 2 bases from J, with 2 bases in between. The CDR3, as DNA: TGTGCCAGCAGCCTCACAGATACGCAGTATTTT. Protein product: CASSLTDTQYF. The full variable domain, rest sourced from reference TRBV7-9 and TRBJ2-3, is DTGVSQNPRHKITKRGQNVTFRCDPISEHNRLYWYRQTLGQGPEFLTYFQNEAQLEKSRLLSDRFSAERPKGSFSTLEIQRTEQGDSAMYLCASSLTDTQYFGPGTRLTVL.

The chain has TRBV1 and TRBJ2-1; the DNA was not compared with TRBD2, the D call given in the table. TRBV1 is recorded as a pseudogene. This CDR3 contains 18 residues. The CDR3 here is CTSSQGTSAGGTYNEQFF. For the CDR3, the DNA is TGCACCAGCAGCCAGGGCACTAGTGCGGGAGGAACCTACAATGAGCAGTTCTTC.

This chain links TRBV9 with TRBJ1-1; 7 bases align to TRBD1. The germline V gene encodes CDR1 SGDLS and CDR2 YYNGEE. This CDR3 spans 15 amino acids. V lost 3 bases, J lost 0 bases, and 5 bases stayed unmatched. The CDR3, as DNA: TGTGCCAGCAGCGCGGGACAGAATATGAACACTGAAGCTTTCTTT. Encoded protein: CASSAGQNMNTEAFF. Full variable domain (rest looked up from reference TRBV9 and TRBJ1-1): DSGVTQTPKHLITATGQRVTLRCSPRSGDLSVYWYQQSLDQGLQFLIQYYNGEERAKGNILERFSAQQFPDLHSELNLSSLELGDSALYFCASSAGQNMNTEAFFGQGTRLTVV.